Shown below are 29 T cell receptor beta chains from a single sample sequenced in a study of identical twins. TCRdb reanalysed the 5' RACE reads using MiXCR and keeps one entry per CDR3 protein. In the table there are 750,000 to 950,000 distinct CDR3 sequences, roughly an eighth of which are singletons. Another study also made use of these data, one on yellow fever vaccine responses in identical twins.

The sequenced sample consisted of PBMCs. Receptors were obtained from a woman aged 18-30 years in good health.

This chain joins TRBV5-1 and TRBJ2-3; 9 nucleotides agree with TRBD1. The CDR3 runs 15 residues. Germline CDR1 is SGHRS and CDR2 is YFSETQ. Trimming removed 4 bases from V and 3 bases from J; junction bases left unmatched: 6. The CDR3 nucleotides read TGCGCCAGCAGCGCTAGACAGGGGGGGACAGATACGCAGTATTTT. Its translation is CASSARQGGTDTQYF.

This clonotype was seen ten or more times. A junction end diverges from the germline sequence, so it may reflect a read error. The chain joins TRBV5-1 to TRBJ2-7, with 13 bases that match TRBD2. CDR1 and CDR2 from the germline V gene are SGHRS and YFSETQ. The CDR3 contains 14 residues. For the CDR3, the DNA is TGTGCCAGCAGCTTAGGACTAGCGGGAGACGAGCAGTACTTC. Its translation: CASSLGLAGDEQYF.

This clonotype was seen a few times. This sequence joins TRBV6-1 and TRBJ2-7, with 11 bases lining up with TRBD1. Germline loops: CDR1 MNHNS, CDR2 SASEGT. CDR3 length equals 16 residues. V gave up 4 bases and J gave up 0 bases; unmatched junction bases: 5. CDR3 region: CASSAPGQGVSYEQYV. The CDR3 bases are TGTGCCAGCAGTGCTCCGGGACAGGGGGTCTCCTACGAGCAGTACGTC.

The J gene is TRBJ2-1, the V gene TRBV7-2; the match to TRBD2 covers 9 bases. J lost 8 bases, V lost 0 bases, and 5 bases had no gene match. Germline V gives CDR1 SGHTA, CDR2 FQGNSA. This CDR3 is built from 15 residues. The CDR3 DNA reads TGTGCCAGCAGCTTAGCCGGGACTAGCTCCTATGAGCAGTTCTTC. This sequence encodes CASSLAGTSSYEQFF.

This clonotype was observed at least ten times. The rearrangement joins TRBV12-3 or TRBV12-4 to TRBJ2-3, with a possible D match to TRBD1 (5 bases). V was shortened by 6 bases and J by 1 base, with 11 bases between the two germline ends. The CDR3 is 14 residues long. The DNA of the CDR3 is TGTGCCAGCAGCAAGACAGCCGGCACAGATACGCAGTATTTT. This sequence encodes CASSKTAGTDTQYF.

This clonotype has a handful of counts. The rearrangement links TRBV28 to TRBJ2-7, with D hard to call. The CDR3 covers 13 residues. Germline CDR1 is MDHEN and CDR2 is SYDVKM. Trimming pared 6 bases from V and 4 bases from J, leaving 13 bases between. In DNA form, the CDR3 reads TGTGCCAGCAGCCCAATTAGTGGTTACGAGCAGTACTTC. This encodes CASSPISGYEQYF.

The table lists this clonotype with a few counts. The V gene is TRBV29-1, the J gene TRBJ1-4; D possibly corresponds to TRBD1 (5 bases). V lost 7 bases and J 10 bases, leaving 19 bases between the germline ends. Germline CDR1 and CDR2: SQVTM and ANQGSEA. This CDR3 is built from 13 residues. CDR3 sequence (DNA): TGCAGCGCCCTAAAGGATCCGGGGCCAAAACTGTTTTTT. This translates into CSALKDPGPKLFF.

This clonotype was detected a few times. The chain uses TRBV7-6 and TRBJ2-3; 8 bases line up with TRBD2. With V trimmed by 8 bases and J by 3 bases, 10 bases remained unmatched. This CDR3 is built from 15 residues. Germline V gene sequence: CDR1 SGHVS, CDR2 FNYEAQ. For the CDR3, the DNA is TGTGCCAGCCCCGATCAGCGGGGGTCAACAGATACGCAGTATTTT. The encoded protein is CASPDQRGSTDTQYF. Full variable domain (missing parts from reference TRBV7-6 and TRBJ2-3): GAGVSQSPRYKVTKRGQDVALRCDPISGHVSLYWYRQALGQGPEFLTYFNYEAQQDKSGLPNDRFSAERPEGSISTLTIQRTEQRDSAMYRCASPDQRGSTDTQYFGPGTRLTVL.

The CDR3: CASSYVAGYEQYF. The CDR3 DNA reads TGTGCCAGCAGTTACGTAGCGGGCTACGAGCAGTACTTC. V gene TRBV6-5 combines with J gene TRBJ2-7, with 7 bases fitting TRBD2. V lost 2 bases, J lost 3 bases, and 1 base stayed unmatched. There are 13 residues in the CDR3. Germline-derived CDR1 and CDR2 are MNHEY and SVGAGI.

This clonotype was recorded a few times. This chain's CDR3 is CASSPGTSDQPQHF. The CDR3, as DNA: TGTGCCAGCTCACCAGGGACCAGTGATCAGCCCCAGCATTTT. This rearrangement joins TRBV18 to TRBJ1-5, with D perhaps TRBD1 (5 bases). V was clipped by 2 bases and J by 5 bases, with 10 bases between them. Germline assignment: CDR1 KGHSH and CDR2 LQKENI. This CDR3 has 14 residues.

This chain connects TRBV20-1 to TRBJ2-1, with TRBD2 matching over 9 bases. CDR1 and CDR2 (germline): DFQATT, SNEGSKA (reference sequence). CDR3 size: 18 residues. Trimming took 0 bases from V and 8 from J; bases not matched to a gene: 17. The CDR3 nucleotides read TGCAGTGCTAGAGAACCCGGAGTAGCGGGAGTCGTGGTTTATGAGCAGTTCTTC. It codes for CSAREPGVAGVVVYEQFF.

The table lists this clonotype with many counts. CDR3 residues: CASSNEVPTGELFF. The CDR3, as DNA: TGCGCCAGCAGCAATGAAGTCCCCACCGGGGAGCTGTTTTTT. The chain couples TRBV5-1 to TRBJ2-2; D ambiguous. The CDR3 sequence is 14 residues long. V dropped 4 bases and J dropped 4 bases, with 11 bases sitting between them. Germline V gene data show CDR1 as SGHRS and CDR2 as YFSETQ.

The V gene is TRBV20-1, the J gene TRBJ1-6; 7 bases agree with TRBD1. The CDR3 runs 14 residues. J lost 11 bases, V lost 2 bases, and 9 bases had no gene match. The germline V gene has CDR1 DFQATT and CDR2 SNEGSKA (reference sequence). Here the CDR3 DNA reads TGCAGTGCTAGATCCGACAGGGCGGCGACACCCCTCCACTTT. Translating it yields CSARSDRAATPLHF.

Ten or more counts support this clonotype. This chain connects TRBV6-5 to TRBJ1-1, with D hard to call. CDR3 length: 15 residues. Germline values: CDR1 MNHEY, CDR2 SVGAGI. Trimming removed 0 bases from V and 1 base from J, with 9 bases in between. For the CDR3, the DNA is TGTGCCAGCAGTTACTCGCCTTCAGGGAACACTGAAGCTTTCTTT. Protein: CASSYSPSGNTEAFF.

The rearrangement joins TRBV6-6 to TRBJ1-1; a weak D match, TRBD1 (5 bases). Trimming stripped 0 bases from V and 6 bases from J, with 8 bases between. This CDR3 spans 13 amino acids. Germline loops: CDR1 MNHNY, CDR2 SVGAGI (reference sequence). This CDR3 is CASSYSGGPEAFF. Written as DNA, the CDR3 is TGTGCCAGCAGTTACTCCGGGGGTCCTGAAGCTTTCTTT.

The chain joins TRBV7-9 to TRBJ1-1, with D possibly TRBD1 on 5 matching bases. Trimming took off 5 bases at V and 1 base at J, with 14 bases between the two ends. The CDR3 sequence is 15 residues long. Germline V gene sequence: CDR1 SEHNR, CDR2 FQNEAQ (reference sequence). In nucleotides, the CDR3 is TGTGCCAGCAGCCGACAAAGTGGGGGGAACACTGAAGCTTTCTTT. Protein: CASSRQSGGNTEAFF.

The chain combines TRBV5-1 with TRBJ1-1, with D perhaps TRBD1 (5 bases). Germline V gives CDR1 SGHRS, CDR2 YFSETQ. V was shortened by 4 bases and J by 0 bases, with 16 bases between the two germline ends. This CDR3 has 16 amino acids. CDR3 bases: TGCGCCAGCAGCCAGGGCAGCAGTAACTTGAACACTGAAGCTTTCTTT. This gives the protein CASSQGSSNLNTEAFF.

The chain couples TRBV28 to TRBJ1-2, with no clear D. Germline CDR1 reads MDHEN; CDR2 reads SYDVKM. This CDR3 spans 13 amino acids. V was shortened by 3 bases and J by 4 bases, with 9 bases between the two germline ends. CDR3 sequence (DNA): TGTGCCAGCAGTTTCAGGCAGCCCTATGGCTACACCTTC. Translated, it gives CASSFRQPYGYTF.

In its sample, this clonotype was seen a few times. The V call is TRBV4-1, the J call TRBJ2-3; D gene ambiguous. The length of the CDR3 is 15 residues. Germline-derived CDR1 and CDR2 are MGHRA and YSYEKL. Trimming removed 0 bases at V and 2 bases at J, with 9 bases between. The CDR3 DNA reads TGCGCCAGCAGCCAAGATCGACTGCTCACAGATACGCAGTATTTT. Translation: CASSQDRLLTDTQYF.

Only a few counts were recorded for this clonotype. The gene calls are TRBV24-1 and TRBJ2-1; TRBD1 agrees at 9 bases. The CDR3 extends over 17 amino acids. From germline, CDR1 is KGHDR and CDR2 SFDVKD. V lost 4 bases, J lost 1 base, and 7 bases stayed unmatched. The CDR3 region is CATSDLTGTGSYNEQFF. The CDR3, as DNA: TGTGCCACCAGTGACCTGACCGGGACAGGGTCCTACAATGAGCAGTTCTTC.

This clonotype appeared a few times. The V and J genes are TRBV5-1 and TRBJ2-2; 7 bases fit TRBD1. Trimming took 4 bases from V and 2 from J; bases not matched to a gene: 11. Germline V CDR1 and CDR2: SGHRS, YFSETQ. This CDR3 spans 17 amino acids. The CDR3 DNA is TGCGCCAGCAGCCCGAGTTGGTGGGACAGCAACACCGGGGAGCTGTTTTTT. This codes for CASSPSWWDSNTGELFF.

This clonotype was detected many times. The genes are TRBV4-1 and TRBJ2-1; D is undetermined. Germline V gene lookup returns CDR1 MGHRA and CDR2 YSYEKL. V gave up 0 bases and J gave up 4 bases, with 1 base separating them. The CDR3 spans 12 residues. Here the CDR3 reads CASSQDYNEQFF. The DNA of the CDR3 is TGCGCCAGCAGCCAAGATTACAATGAGCAGTTCTTC.

The chain employs TRBV4-1 and TRBJ2-1, with 14 nucleotides matching TRBD2. The CDR3 is 17 amino acids. Germline CDR1 is MGHRA and CDR2 is YSYEKL. V dropped 3 bases and J dropped 9; count of bases not matched to a gene: 10. The CDR3 loop is CASSQGGLAGAPGEQFF. The CDR3 DNA reads as TGCGCCAGCAGCCAGGGGGGACTAGCGGGAGCCCCGGGTGAGCAGTTCTTC.

This clonotype was seen a few times. The gene calls are TRBV7-8 and TRBJ2-5, with D perhaps TRBD2 (9 bases). The CDR3 consists of 16 residues. The germline V gene has CDR1 SGHVS and CDR2 FQNEAQ. V lost 9 bases, J lost 4 bases, and 24 bases lay in between. The CDR3 is CASPPGGLAGRETQYF. In nucleotides, the CDR3 is TGTGCCAGTCCTCCAGGGGGCCTAGCGGGAAGAGAGACCCAGTACTTC.

This clonotype has at least ten counts. The chain uses TRBV6-5 and TRBJ1-6; D not resolved. V lost 3 bases and J 4 bases, leaving 16 bases between the germline ends. CDR1 and CDR2 from the germline V gene are MNHEY and SVGAGI. This CDR3 region has 17 residues. The CDR3 coding sequence is TGTGCCAGCAGTTATCGGCCGTCCCAGAGATATAATTCACCCCTCCACTTT. It translates to CASSYRPSQRYNSPLHF.

This clonotype turned up a few times. The chain joins TRBV12-3 or TRBV12-4 to TRBJ2-5, with 8 bases lining up with TRBD2. V lost 4 bases and J lost 5; bases outside the gene matches: 9. There are 15 residues in the CDR3. CDR3 region: CASSWSSGTYETQYF. The CDR3 DNA is TGTGCCAGCAGTTGGAGTAGCGGGACGTATGAGACCCAGTACTTC.

This clonotype was seen many times. The chain carries TRBV6-1 and TRBJ2-2; TRBD1 matches 8 bases. CDR1 and CDR2 (germline): MNHNS, SASEGT. This CDR3 is 14 amino acids long. Unmatched junction bases numbered 4, after V lost 3 bases and J lost 7 bases. The CDR3 DNA reads TGTGCCAGCAGTGATCAGGGGGCTAGCGGGGAGCTGTTTTTT. Translation gives CASSDQGASGELFF.

This clonotype was seen more than once but under ten times. The chain's CDR3 is CASSSIVVAGEETQYF. For the CDR3, the DNA is TGCGCCAGCAGCTCTATCGTGGTAGCGGGGGAAGAGACCCAGTACTTC. This chain links TRBV5-1 with TRBJ2-5; TRBD2 aligns across 9 bases. Germline CDR1 reads SGHRS; CDR2 reads YFSETQ. V trimming: 3 bases; J trimming: 3 bases; junction bases outside the gene matches: 9. CDR3 length equals 16 residues.

This clonotype has a count of ten or more. J is TRBJ2-2 and V is TRBV12-3 or TRBV12-4, with 9 bases aligning to TRBD1. This CDR3 has 16 amino acids. J gave up 4 bases and V 6 bases, and 9 bases lay outside the gene matches. CDR3 in DNA: TGTGCCAGCAGAGGGACAGGGAGGTTGATCACCGGGGAGCTGTTTTTT. This gives the protein CASRGTGRLITGELFF.